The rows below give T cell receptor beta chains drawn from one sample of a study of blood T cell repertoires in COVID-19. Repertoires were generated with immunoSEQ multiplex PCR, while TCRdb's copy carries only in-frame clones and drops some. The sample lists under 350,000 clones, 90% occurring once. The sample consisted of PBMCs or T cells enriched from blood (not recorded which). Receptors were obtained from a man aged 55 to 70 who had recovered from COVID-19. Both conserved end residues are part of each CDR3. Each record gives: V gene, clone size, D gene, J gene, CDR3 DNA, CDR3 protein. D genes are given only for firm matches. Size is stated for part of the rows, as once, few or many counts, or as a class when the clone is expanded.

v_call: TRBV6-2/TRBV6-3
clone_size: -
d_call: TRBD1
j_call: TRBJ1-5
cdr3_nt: TGTGCCAGCTGCCCAGGGACAGAACTTTTCGGTTACAATCAGCCCCAGCATTTT
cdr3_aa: CASCPGTELFGYNQPQHF

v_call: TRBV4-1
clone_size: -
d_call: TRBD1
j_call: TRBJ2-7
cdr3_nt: TGCGCCAGCAGCCGACCGGGACAGCGTGGCGAGCAGTACTTC
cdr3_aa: CASSRPGQRGEQYF

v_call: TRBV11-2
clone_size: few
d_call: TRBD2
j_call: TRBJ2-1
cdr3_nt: TGTGCCAGCAGCCCTACGCCGACTAGCGGAAACAATGAGCAGTTCTTC
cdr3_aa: CASSPTPTSGNNEQFF

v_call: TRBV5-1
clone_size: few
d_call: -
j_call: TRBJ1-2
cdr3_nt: TGCGCCAGCAGCTTGCCGGAGAGGTTCGGCTACACCTTC
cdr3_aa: CASSLPERFGYTF

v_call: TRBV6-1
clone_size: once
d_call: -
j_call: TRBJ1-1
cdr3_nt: TGTGCCAGCAGTGAAGTTTGGCAGAACACTGAAGCTTTCTTT
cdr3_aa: CASSEVWQNTEAFF

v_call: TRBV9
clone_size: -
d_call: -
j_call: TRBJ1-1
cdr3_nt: TGTGCCAGCAGCGTAGCTTCGGGGATTGCTGGCACTGAAGCTTTCTTT
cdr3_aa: CASSVASGIAGTEAFF

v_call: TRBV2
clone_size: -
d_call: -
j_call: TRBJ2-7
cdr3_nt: TGTGCCAGCAGTGAAGTCGGGACTCCCCTCTCCTACGAGCAGTACTTC
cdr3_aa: CASSEVGTPLSYEQYF

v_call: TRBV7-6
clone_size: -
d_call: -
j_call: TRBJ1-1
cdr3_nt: TGTGCCAGCAGCTTGGAGCTGAACACTGAAGCTTTCTTT
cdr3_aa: CASSLELNTEAFF

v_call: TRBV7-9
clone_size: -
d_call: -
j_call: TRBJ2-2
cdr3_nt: TGTGCCAGCAGCTTAGTCAGAAACACCGGGGAGCTGTTTTTT
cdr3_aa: CASSLVRNTGELFF

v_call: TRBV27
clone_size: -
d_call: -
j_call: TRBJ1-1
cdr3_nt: TGTGCCAGCAATTCCCAGGGGTTCGGATCTGAAGCTTTCTTT
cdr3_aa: CASNSQGFGSEAFF

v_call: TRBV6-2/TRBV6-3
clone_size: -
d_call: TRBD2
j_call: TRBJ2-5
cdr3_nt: TGTGCCAGCAGTTACTCCGGACTAGCGGGGCCCCGGCGAGGAGAGACCCAGTACTTC
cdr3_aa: CASSYSGLAGPRRGETQYF

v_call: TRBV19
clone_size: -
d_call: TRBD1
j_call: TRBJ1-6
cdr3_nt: TGTGCCAGTAGGCCCGGACAGGGGCTTGGGGGCAATTCACCCCTCCACTTT
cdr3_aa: CASRPGQGLGGNSPLHF

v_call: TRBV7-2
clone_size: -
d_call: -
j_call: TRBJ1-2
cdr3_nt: TGTGCCAGCAGCCTCGACAGCCCCTATGGCTACACCTTC
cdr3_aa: CASSLDSPYGYTF

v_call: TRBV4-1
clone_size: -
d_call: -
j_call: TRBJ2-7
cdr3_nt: TGCGCCAGCAGCCAAGACGTTCGCGGGACCTACGAGCAGTACTTC
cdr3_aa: CASSQDVRGTYEQYF

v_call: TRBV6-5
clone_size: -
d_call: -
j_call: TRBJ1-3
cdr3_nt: TGTGCCACGACAGTAAGCTCTGGAAACACCATATATTTT
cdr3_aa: CATTVSSGNTIYF

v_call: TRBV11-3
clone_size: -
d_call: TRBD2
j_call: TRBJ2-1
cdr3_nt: TGTGCCAGCAGCCCAAGTCCCGGGACTAGGGGGGCGGGCTACAATGAGCAGTTCTTC
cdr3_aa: CASSPSPGTRGAGYNEQFF

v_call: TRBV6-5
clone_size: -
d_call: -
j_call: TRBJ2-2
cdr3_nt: TGTGCCAGCACCGCGGGACAGCCGAACACCGGGGAGCTGTTTTTT
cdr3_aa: CASTAGQPNTGELFF

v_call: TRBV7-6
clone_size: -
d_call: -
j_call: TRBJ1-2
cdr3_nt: TGTGCCAGCAGCTTAGGGTCGCGACAGAGCTATGGCTACACCTTC
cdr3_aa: CASSLGSRQSYGYTF

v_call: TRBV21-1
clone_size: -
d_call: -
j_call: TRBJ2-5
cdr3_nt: TGTGCCAGCAGCAAACGAAGGAGACAGGGGGCTCAAGAGACCCAGTACTTC
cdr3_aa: CASSKRRRQGAQETQYF

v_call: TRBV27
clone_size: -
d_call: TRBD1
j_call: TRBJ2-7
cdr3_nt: TGTGCCAGCAGACCGACAGGGATCTTCTATGACGAGCAGTACTTC
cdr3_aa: CASRPTGIFYDEQYF

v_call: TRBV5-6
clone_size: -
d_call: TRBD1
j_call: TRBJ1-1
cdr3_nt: TGTGCCAGCAGCTCGGTGGGACAGGGGAACACTGAAGCTTTCTTT
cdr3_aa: CASSSVGQGNTEAFF

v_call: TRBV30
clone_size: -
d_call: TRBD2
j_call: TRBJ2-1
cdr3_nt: TGTGCCTGGAGTGTATATCCCCATCCTAGCGGGAGGCGCCATGAGCAGTTCTTC
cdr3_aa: CAWSVYPHPSGRRHEQFF

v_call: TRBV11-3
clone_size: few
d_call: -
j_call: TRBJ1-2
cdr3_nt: TGTGCCAGCAGCTTGCAGGGGCGATCCTATGGCTACACCTTC
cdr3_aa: CASSLQGRSYGYTF

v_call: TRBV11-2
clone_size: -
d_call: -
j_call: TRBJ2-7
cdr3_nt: TGTGCCAGCAGATCTCTCGTCGGGGAACAGGAGCAGTACTTC
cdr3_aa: CASRSLVGEQEQYF

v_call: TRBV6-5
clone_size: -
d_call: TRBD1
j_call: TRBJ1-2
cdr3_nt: TGTGCCAGCAGTAGGGACAGCTATGGCTACACCTTC
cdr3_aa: CASSRDSYGYTF

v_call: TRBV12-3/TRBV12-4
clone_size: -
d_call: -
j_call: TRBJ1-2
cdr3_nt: TGTGCCAGCAGTCCTCTAGACAGCTATGGCTACACCTTC
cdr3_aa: CASSPLDSYGYTF

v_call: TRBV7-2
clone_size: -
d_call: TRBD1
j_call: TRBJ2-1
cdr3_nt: TGTGCCAGCAGCTTAGCAGGACAGGGGTCGATAAACAATGAGCAGTTCTTC
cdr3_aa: CASSLAGQGSINNEQFF

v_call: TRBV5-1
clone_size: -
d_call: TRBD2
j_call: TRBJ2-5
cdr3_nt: TGCGCCAGCAGCTCAAGGACTAGCGGGGGGGCTGGAGAGACCCAGTACTTC
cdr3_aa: CASSSRTSGGAGETQYF

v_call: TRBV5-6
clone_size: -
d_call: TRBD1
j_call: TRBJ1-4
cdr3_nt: TGTGCCAGCAGCTTCAGACAGGGAGGAAATGAAAAACTGTTTTTT
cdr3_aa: CASSFRQGGNEKLFF

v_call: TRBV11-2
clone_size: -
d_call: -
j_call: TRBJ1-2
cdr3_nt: TGTGCCAGCAGCTTTGGCCCCACCTACTATGGCTACACCTTC
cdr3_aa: CASSFGPTYYGYTF

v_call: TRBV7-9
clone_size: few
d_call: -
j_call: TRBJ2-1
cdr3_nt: TGTGCCAGCAGCTTAGCGGGTGGCTTCCAGGTTGAGCAGTTCTTC
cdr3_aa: CASSLAGGFQVEQFF

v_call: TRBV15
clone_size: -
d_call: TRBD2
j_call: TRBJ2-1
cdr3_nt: TGTGCCACCAGCAGAGGAAGTAGCGGGGGCTACAATGAGCAGTTCTTC
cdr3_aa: CATSRGSSGGYNEQFF

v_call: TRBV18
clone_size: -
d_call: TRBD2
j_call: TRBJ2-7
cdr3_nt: TGTGCCAGCTCGGACAATAGCGGGCCAACTTACGAGCAGTACTTC
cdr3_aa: CASSDNSGPTYEQYF

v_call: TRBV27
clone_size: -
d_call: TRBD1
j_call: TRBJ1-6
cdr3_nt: TGTGCCAGCAGTTGGGACAGGAAGAATTCACCCCTCCACTTT
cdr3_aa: CASSWDRKNSPLHF

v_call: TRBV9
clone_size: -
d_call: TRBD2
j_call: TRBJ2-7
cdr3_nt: TGTGCCAGCAGCGTAGTTCCGGGAGGGCCGTACGAGCAGTACTTC
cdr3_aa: CASSVVPGGPYEQYF

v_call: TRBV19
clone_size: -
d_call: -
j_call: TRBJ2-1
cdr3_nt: TGTGCCAGTAGTTCTGAGGGTAGCTCCTACAATGAGCAGTTCTTC
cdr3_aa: CASSSEGSSYNEQFF

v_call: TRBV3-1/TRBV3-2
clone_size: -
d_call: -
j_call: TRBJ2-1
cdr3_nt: TGTGCCAGCAGCCCCACGGACGGGAACAATGAGCAGTTCTTC
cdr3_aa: CASSPTDGNNEQFF

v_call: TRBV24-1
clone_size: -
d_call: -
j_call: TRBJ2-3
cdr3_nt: TGTGCCACCAGTGATTTGTCGGGGGGCACAGATACGCAGTATTTT
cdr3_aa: CATSDLSGGTDTQYF

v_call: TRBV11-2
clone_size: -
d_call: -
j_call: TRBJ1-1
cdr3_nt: TGTGCCAGCACCACCCAGGTGGACACTGAAGCTTTCTTT
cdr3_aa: CASTTQVDTEAFF

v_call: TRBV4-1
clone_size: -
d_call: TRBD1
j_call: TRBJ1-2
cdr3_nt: TGCGCCAGCAGCCCGTCCCGGGACAGTAACTATGGCTACACCTTC
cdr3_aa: CASSPSRDSNYGYTF

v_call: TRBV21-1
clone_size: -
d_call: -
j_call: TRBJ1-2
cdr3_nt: TGTGCCAGCAGCAAATGGGTTCGAAGACAGGGGGACTATGGCTACACCTTC
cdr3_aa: CASSKWVRRQGDYGYTF

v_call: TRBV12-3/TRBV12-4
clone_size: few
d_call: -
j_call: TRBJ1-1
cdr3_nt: TGTGCCAGCAGTTTCAACACAAACACTGAAGCTTTCTTT
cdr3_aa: CASSFNTNTEAFF

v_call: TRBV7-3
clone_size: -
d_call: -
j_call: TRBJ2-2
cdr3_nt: TGTGCCAGCAGCAACCAGGGGACCGGGGAGCTGTTTTTT
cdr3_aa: CASSNQGTGELFF

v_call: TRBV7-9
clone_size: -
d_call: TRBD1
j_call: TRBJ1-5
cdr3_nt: TGTGCCAGCAGCTTTTCTGGACAGGGTGGCAATCAGCCCCAGCATTTT
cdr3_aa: CASSFSGQGGNQPQHF

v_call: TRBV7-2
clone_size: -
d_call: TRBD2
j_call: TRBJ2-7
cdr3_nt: TGTGCCAGCAGCGGCTTTGAGGTTAGCGGGACCTCCTACGAGCAGTACTTC
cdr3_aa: CASSGFEVSGTSYEQYF

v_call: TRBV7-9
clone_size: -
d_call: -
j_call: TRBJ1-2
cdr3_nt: TGTGCCAGCAGCTTAGGAACAGCCCTGAGCTACACCTTC
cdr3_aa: CASSLGTALSYTF

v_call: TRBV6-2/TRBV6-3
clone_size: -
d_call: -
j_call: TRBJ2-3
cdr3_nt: TGTGCCAGCAGTTCCGGCGGGCGCACAGATACGCAGTATTTT
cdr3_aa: CASSSGGRTDTQYF

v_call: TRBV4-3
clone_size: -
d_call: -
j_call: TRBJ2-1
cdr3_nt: TGCGCCAGCAGCCAGGGTTCGGGCGGGCTGTACTACAATGAGCAGTTCTTC
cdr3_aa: CASSQGSGGLYYNEQFF

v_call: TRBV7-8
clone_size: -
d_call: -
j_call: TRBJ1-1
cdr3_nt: TGTGCCAGCAGCTTAGTGGCCACTGAAGCTTTCTTT
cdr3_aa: CASSLVATEAFF

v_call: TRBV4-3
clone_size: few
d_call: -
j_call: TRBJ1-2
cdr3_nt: TGCGCCAGCAGCCAAGGCTACGGGGGGCGTGGGTATGGCTACACCTTC
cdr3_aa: CASSQGYGGRGYGYTF

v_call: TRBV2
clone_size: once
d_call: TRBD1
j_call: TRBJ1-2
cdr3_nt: TGTGCCAGCAGTATCCGACAGGGACAACGCTATGGCTACACCTTC
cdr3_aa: CASSIRQGQRYGYTF

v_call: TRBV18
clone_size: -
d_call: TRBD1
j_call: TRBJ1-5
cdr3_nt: TGTGCCAGCTCAGGGGACAGGGGTAATCAGCCCCAGCATTTT
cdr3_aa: CASSGDRGNQPQHF

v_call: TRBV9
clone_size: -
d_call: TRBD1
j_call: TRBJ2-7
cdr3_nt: TGTGCCAGCAGCACGGGGACAGACATCTACGAGCAGTACTTC
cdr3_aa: CASSTGTDIYEQYF

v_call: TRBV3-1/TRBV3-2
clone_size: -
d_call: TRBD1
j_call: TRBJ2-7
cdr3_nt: TGTGCCAGCAGAATAGGACAGGGGTACGAGCAGTACTTC
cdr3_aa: CASRIGQGYEQYF

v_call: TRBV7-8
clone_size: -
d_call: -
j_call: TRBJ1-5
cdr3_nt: TGTGCCAGCAGCTTATTTGGTAGTAATCAGCCCCAGCATTTT
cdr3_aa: CASSLFGSNQPQHF

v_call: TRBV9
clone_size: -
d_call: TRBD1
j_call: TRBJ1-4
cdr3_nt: TGTGCCAGCGGGACAGGGGGTAATGAAAAACTGTTTTTT
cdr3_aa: CASGTGGNEKLFF

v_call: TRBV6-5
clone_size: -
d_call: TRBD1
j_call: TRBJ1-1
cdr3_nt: TGTGCCACTAGGCCCGGGACAGCAAACACTGAAGCTTTCTTT
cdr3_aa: CATRPGTANTEAFF

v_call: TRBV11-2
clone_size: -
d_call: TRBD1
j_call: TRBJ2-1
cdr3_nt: TGTGCCAGCAGCTTACGGACAGGGGGATCATACAATGAGCAGTTCTTC
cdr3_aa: CASSLRTGGSYNEQFF

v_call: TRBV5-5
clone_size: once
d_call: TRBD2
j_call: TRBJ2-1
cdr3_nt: TGTGCCAGCAGAATGGGAGGGGTGACCAATGAGCAGTTCTTC
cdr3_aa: CASRMGGVTNEQFF